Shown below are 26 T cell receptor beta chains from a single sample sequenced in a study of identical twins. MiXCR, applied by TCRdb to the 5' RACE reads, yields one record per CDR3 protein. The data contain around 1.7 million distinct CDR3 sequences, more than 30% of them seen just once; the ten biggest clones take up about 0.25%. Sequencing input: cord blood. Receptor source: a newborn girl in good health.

DNA for the CDR3: TGTGCCAGCAGCCTACATTCGACAGGGGACTACGAGCAGTACTTC. This sequence encodes CASSLHSTGDYEQYF. The chain carries TRBV7-6 and TRBJ2-5, with 8 nucleotides matching TRBD1. The end of the DNA aligns better with TRBJ2-7, so the J call may be wrong. This CDR3 spans 15 amino acids. Per the germline V gene, CDR1 is SGHVS and CDR2 is FNYEAQ.

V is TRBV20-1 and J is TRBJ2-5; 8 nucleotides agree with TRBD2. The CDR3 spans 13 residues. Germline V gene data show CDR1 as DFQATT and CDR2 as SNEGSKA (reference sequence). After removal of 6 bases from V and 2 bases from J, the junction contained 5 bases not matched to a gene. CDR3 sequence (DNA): TGCAGTGCCGTACTAGCGGTTCAAGAGACCCAGTACTTC. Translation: CSAVLAVQETQYF.

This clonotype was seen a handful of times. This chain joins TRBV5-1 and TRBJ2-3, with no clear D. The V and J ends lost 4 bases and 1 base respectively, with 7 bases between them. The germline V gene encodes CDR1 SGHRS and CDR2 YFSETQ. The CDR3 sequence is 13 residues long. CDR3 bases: TGCGCCAGCAGCGCCCGCCGCACAGATACGCAGTATTTT. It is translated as CASSARRTDTQYF.

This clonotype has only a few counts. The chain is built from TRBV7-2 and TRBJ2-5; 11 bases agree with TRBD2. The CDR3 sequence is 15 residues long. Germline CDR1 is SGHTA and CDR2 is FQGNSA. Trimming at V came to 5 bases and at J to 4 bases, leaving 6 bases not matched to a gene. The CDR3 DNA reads TGTGCCAGCAGCCTGACTAGCGGGATCATAGAGACCCAGTACTTC. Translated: CASSLTSGIIETQYF.

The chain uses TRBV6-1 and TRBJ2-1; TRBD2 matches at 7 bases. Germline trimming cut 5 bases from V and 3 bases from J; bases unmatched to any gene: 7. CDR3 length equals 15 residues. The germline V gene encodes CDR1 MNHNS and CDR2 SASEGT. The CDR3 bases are TGTGCCAGCAGTACCCGGGACTACCTCTACAATGAGCAGTTCTTC. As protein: CASSTRDYLYNEQFF.

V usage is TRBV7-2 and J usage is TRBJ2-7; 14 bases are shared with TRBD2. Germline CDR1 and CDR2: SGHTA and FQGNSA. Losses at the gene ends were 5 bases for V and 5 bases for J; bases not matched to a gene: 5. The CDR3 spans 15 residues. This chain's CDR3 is CASSPTSGGANEQYF. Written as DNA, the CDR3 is TGTGCCAGCAGCCCGACTAGCGGGGGGGCCAACGAGCAGTACTTC.

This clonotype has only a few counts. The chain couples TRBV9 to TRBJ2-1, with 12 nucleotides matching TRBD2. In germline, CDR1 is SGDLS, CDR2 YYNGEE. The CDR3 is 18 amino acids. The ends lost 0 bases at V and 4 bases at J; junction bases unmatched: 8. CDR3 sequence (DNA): TGTGCCAGCAGCGTAGGTACTACTAGCGGGGGGAGTTACAATGAGCAGTTCTTC. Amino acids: CASSVGTTSGGSYNEQFF.

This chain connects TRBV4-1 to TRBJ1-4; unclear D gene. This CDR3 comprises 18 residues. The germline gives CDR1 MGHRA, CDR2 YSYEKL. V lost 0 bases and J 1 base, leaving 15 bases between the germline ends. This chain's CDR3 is CASSQDLGREVTNEKLFF. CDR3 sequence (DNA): TGCGCCAGCAGCCAAGATCTCGGAAGGGAGGTAACTAATGAAAAACTGTTTTTT.

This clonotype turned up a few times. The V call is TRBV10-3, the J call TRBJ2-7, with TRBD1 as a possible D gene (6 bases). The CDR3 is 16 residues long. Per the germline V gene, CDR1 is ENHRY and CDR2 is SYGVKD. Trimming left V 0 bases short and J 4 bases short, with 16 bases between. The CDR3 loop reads CAISESKRTVIYEQYF. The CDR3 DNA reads TGTGCCATCAGTGAGTCGAAACGGACAGTGATTTACGAGCAGTACTTC.

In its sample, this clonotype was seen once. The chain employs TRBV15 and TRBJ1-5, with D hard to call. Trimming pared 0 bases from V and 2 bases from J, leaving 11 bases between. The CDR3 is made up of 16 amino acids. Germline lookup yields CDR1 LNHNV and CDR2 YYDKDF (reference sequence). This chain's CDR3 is CATSRDLADGNQPQHF. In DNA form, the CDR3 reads TGTGCCACCAGCAGAGATCTCGCGGACGGCAATCAGCCCCAGCATTTT.

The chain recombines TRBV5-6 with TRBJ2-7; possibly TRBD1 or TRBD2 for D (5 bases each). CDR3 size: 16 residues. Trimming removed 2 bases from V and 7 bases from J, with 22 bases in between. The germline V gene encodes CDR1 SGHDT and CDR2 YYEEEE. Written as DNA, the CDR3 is TGTGCCAGCAGCTTTTGGCCCGGGGCCTACTACAATGAGCAGTACTTC. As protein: CASSFWPGAYYNEQYF.

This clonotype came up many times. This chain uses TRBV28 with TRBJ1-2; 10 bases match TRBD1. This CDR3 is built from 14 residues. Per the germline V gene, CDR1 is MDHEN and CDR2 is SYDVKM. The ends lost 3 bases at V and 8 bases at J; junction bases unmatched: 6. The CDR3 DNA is TGTGCCAGCAGTTTGGGACAGGGGCGTTTAGGCTACACCTTC. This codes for CASSLGQGRLGYTF.

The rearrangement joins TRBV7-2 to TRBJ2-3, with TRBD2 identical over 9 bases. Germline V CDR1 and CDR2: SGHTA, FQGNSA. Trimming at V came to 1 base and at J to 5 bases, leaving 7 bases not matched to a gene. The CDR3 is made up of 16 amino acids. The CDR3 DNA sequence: TGTGCCAGCAGCTTAGAGCCCGCGGGAGGGGGAGATACGCAGTATTTT. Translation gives CASSLEPAGGGDTQYF.

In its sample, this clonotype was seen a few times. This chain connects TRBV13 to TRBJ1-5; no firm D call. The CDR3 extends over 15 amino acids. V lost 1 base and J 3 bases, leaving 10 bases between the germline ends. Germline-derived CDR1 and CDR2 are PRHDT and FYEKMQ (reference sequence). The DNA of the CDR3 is TGTGCCAGCAGCTTAGTAACGGTACCCAATCAGCCCCAGCATTTT. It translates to CASSLVTVPNQPQHF.

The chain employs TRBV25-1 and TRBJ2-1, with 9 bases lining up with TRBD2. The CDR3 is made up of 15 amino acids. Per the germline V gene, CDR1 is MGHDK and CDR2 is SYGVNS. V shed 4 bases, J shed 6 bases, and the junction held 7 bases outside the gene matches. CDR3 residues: CASSVGASGANEQFF. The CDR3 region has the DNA TGTGCCAGCAGTGTGGGGGCTAGCGGGGCCAATGAGCAGTTCTTC.

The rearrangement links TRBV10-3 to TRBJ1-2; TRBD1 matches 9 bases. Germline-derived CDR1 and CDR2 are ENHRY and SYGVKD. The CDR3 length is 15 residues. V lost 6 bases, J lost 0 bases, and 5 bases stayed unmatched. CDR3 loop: CAIRFRDRANYGYTF. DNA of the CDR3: TGTGCCATCAGGTTCCGGGACAGGGCTAACTATGGCTACACCTTC.

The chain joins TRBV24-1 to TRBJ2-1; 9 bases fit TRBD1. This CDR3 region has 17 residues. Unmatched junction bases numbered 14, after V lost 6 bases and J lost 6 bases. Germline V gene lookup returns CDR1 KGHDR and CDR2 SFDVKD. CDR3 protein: CATSSVVGTGLINEQFF. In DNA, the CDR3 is TGTGCCACCAGTTCAGTGGTGGGGACAGGGTTGATCAATGAGCAGTTCTTC.

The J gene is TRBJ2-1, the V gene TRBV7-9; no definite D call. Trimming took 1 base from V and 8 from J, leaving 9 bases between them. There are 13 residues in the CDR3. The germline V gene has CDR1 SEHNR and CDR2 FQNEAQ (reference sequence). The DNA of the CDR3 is TGTGCCAGCAGCTTAGAGACGAGGCATGAGCAGTTCTTC. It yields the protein CASSLETRHEQFF.

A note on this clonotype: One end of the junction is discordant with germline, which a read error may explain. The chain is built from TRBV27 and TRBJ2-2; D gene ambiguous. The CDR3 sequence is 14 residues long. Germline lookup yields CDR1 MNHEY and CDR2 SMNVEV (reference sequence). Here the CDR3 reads CTSSTRLNTGELFF. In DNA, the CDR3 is TGTACCAGCAGTACCAGACTCAACACCGGGGAGCTGTTTTTT.

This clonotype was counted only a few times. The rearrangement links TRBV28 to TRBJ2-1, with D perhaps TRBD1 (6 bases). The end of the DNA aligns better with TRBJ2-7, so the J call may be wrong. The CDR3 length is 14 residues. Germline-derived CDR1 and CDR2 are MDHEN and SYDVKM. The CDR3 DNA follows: TGTGCCAGCAGCCGTAACACAGGGAACAATGAGCAGTACTTC. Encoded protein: CASSRNTGNNEQYF.

The chain's CDR3 is CASSPWDRPNTEAFF. The DNA of the CDR3 is TGTGCCAGCAGTCCCTGGGACAGACCGAACACTGAAGCTTTCTTT. The rearrangement joins TRBV28 to TRBJ1-1; TRBD1 matches at 7 bases. The CDR3 is 15 residues long. The V gene's germline CDR1 is MDHEN and CDR2 SYDVKM. The V segment lost 5 bases and the J segment 1 base; nucleotides outside the gene matches: 7.

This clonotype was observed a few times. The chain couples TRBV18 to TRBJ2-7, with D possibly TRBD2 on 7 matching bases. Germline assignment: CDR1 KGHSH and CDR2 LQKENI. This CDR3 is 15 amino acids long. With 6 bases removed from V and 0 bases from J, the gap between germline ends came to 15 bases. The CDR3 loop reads CASSPGGPSSYEQYF. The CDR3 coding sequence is TGTGCCAGCTCGCCCGGGGGGCCGTCCTCCTACGAGCAGTACTTC.

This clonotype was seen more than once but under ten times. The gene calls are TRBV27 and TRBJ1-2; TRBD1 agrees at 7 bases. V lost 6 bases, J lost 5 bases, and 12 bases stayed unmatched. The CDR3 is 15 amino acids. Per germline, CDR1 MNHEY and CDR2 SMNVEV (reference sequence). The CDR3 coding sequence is TGTGCCAGCAGCCGTGAGCGACAGGGAGGTTATGGCTACACCTTC. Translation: CASSRERQGGYGYTF.

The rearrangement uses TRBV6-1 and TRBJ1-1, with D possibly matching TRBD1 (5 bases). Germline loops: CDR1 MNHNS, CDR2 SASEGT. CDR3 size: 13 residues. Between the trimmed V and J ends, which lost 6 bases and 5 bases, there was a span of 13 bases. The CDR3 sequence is CASREPGGTEAFF. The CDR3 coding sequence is TGTGCCAGCAGAGAACCGGGGGGGACTGAAGCTTTCTTT.

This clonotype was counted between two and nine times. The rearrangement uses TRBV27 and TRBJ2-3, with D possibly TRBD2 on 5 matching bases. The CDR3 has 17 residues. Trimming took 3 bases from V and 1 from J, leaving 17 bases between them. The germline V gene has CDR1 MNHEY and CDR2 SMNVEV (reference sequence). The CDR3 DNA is TGTGCCAGCAGTTTCCTCCGGGAACCCGGGGGCACAGATACGCAGTATTTT. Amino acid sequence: CASSFLREPGGTDTQYF.

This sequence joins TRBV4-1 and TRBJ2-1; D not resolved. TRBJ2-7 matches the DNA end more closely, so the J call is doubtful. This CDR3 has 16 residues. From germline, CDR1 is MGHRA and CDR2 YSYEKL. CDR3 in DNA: TGCGCCAGCAGCCAACCCTTATGGTCCTCCTACAATGAGCAGTACTTC. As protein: CASSQPLWSSYNEQYF.